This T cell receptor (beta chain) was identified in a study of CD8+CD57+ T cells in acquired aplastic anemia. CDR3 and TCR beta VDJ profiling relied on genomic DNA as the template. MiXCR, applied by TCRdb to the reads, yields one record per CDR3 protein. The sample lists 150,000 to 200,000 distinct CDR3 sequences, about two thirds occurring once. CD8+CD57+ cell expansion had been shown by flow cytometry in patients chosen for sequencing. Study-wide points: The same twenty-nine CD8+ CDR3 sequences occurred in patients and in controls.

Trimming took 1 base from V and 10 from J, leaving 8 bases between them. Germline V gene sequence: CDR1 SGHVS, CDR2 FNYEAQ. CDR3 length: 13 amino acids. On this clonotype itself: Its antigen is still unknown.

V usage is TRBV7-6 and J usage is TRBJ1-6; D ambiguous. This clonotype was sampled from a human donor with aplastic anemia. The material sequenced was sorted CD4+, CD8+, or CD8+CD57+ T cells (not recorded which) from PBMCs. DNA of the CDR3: TGTGCCAGCAGCTTAGGGGCGAGGTCACCCCTCCACTTT. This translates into CASSLGARSPLHF.